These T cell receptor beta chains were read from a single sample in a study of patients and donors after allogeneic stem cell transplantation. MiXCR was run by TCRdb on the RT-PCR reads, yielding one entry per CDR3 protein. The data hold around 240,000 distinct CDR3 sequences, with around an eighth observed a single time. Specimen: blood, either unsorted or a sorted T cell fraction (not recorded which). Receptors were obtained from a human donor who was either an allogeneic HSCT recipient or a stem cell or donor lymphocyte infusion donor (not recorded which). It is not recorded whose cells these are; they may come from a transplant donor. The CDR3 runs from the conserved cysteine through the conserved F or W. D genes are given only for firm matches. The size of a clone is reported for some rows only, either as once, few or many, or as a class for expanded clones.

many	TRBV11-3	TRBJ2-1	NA	TGTGCCAGCAGCAATACACAGTACAATGAGCAGTTCTTC	CASSNTQYNEQFF
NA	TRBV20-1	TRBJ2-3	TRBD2	TGCAGTAGCGGGGGGGGTCAAGATACGCAGTATTTT	CSSGGGQDTQYF
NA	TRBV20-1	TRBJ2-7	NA	TGCAGTGCTAGCCCAGGGGCGGAATTGATCGGCGAGCAGTACTTC	CSASPGAELIGEQYF
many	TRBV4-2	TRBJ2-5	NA	TGTGCCAGCAGCCAAGAGCAAGTTTTGGAGACCCAGTACTTC	CASSQEQVLETQYF
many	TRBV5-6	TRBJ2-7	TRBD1	TGTGCCAGCAGCCGGGACAGGGGCTACGAGCAGTACTTC	CASSRDRGYEQYF
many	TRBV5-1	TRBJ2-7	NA	TGCGCCAGCAGCTCGGGGCCTCCCTACGAGCAGTACTTC	CASSSGPPYEQYF
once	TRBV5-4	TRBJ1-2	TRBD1	TGTGCCAGCAGCGCCGCAGGGGGCACAGCTAACTATGGCTACACCTTC	CASSAAGGTANYGYTF
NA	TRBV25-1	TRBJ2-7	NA	TGTGCCAGCAGTGACGCAGATCCCTACGAGCAGTACTTC	CASSDADPYEQYF
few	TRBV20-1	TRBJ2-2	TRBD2	TGCAGTGCAACGGCGGGAGGGAACACCGGGGAGCTGTTTTTT	CSATAGGNTGELFF
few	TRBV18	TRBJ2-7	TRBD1	TGTGCCAGCTCAGACAGGGCCGACTACGAGCAGTACTTC	CASSDRADYEQYF
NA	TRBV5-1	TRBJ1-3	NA	TGCGCCAGCAGCTTGTCGATAGCAAACACCATATATTTT	CASSLSIANTIYF
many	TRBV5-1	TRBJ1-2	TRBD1	TGCGCCAGCAGCTTGGAGGACAGGGGGCGCGGTGGCTACACCTTC	CASSLEDRGRGGYTF
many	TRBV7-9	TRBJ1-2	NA	TGTGCCAGCAGCTTCAACTCAGGGCATGGCTACACCTTC	CASSFNSGHGYTF
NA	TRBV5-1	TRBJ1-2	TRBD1	TGCGCCAGCAGCCGGGGGTTGACAGGGGAAAACTATGGCTACACCTTC	CASSRGLTGENYGYTF
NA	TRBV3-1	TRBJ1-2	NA	TGTGCCAGCAGCCAAGGCGTCTATGGCTACACCTTC	CASSQGVYGYTF
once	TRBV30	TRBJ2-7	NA	TGTGCCTGGACATCAGGCAGATACGAGCAGTACTTC	CAWTSGRYEQYF
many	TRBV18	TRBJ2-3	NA	TGTGCCAGCTCCGAATGGAGGGATCTCGGAGATACGCAGTATTTT	CASSEWRDLGDTQYF
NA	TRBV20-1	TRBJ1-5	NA	TGCAGTGCTAGGGGAGGGCCTCCGTTAACCCAGCATTTT	CSARGGPPLTQHF
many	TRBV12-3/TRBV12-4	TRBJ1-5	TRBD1	TGTGCCAGCAGTCCCAGACAGGGAGGTAGCAATCAGCCCCAGCATTTT	CASSPRQGGSNQPQHF
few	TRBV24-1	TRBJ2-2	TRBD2	TGTGCCACCAGTGATTGGTCGACTAGCGGGAGAGTTGACGGGGAGCTGTTTTTT	CATSDWSTSGRVDGELFF
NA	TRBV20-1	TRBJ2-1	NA	TGCAGTGCTAGACGCAGTAGCTCCTACAATGAGCAGTTCTTC	CSARRSSSYNEQFF
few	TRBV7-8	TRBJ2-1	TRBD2	TGTGCCAGCAGCTTAGCCCCTAGCGGGGTCAGAAATGAGCAGTTCTTC	CASSLAPSGVRNEQFF
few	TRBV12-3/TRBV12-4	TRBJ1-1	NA	TGTGCCAGCAGTTTCTTCGCAGGGGACTACACTGAAGCTTTCTTT	CASSFFAGDYTEAFF
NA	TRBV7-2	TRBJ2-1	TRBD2	TGTGCCAGCACACTCAGAGCGGGGGGGAGCTACAATGAGCAGTTCTTC	CASTLRAGGSYNEQFF
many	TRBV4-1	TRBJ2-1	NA	TGCGCCAGCAGCCAGGGACTTCTAAACAATGAGCAGTTCTTC	CASSQGLLNNEQFF
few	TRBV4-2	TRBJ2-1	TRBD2	TGTGCCAGCAGACGGACTAGCGGGGGGTGGGATGAGCAGTTCTTC	CASRRTSGGWDEQFF
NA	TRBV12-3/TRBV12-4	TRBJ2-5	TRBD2	TGTGCCAGCAGTAGTGGACGGGGGGTCCAAGAGACCCAGTACTTC	CASSSGRGVQETQYF
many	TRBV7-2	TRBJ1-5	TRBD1	TGTGCCAGCAGCATTTCCGGGACAGGGCTTGTTCCCCAGCATTTT	CASSISGTGLVPQHF
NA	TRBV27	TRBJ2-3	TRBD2	TGTGCCAGCAGTTTCGGCGGGAGGGCGGTAGATACGCAGTATTTT	CASSFGGRAVDTQYF
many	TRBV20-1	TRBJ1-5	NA	TGCAGTGCTAGATCCGCAGCCCCGGGTCATCAGCCCCAGCATTTT	CSARSAAPGHQPQHF
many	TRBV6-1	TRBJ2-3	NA	TGTGCCAGCATCGACTGGGCTGTTGATACGCAGTATTTT	CASIDWAVDTQYF
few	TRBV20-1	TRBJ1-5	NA	TGCAGTGCTAGTCGGAGCAATCAGCCCCAGCATTTT	CSASRSNQPQHF
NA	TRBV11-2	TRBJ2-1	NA	TGTGCCAGCAGCCGTACTCCGACAGGTGAGAGAGGCAATGAGCAGTTCTTC	CASSRTPTGERGNEQFF
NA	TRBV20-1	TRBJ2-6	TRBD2	TGCAGTGCAAGGGGACTAGCGGGAGGGAGGTTCTCTGGGGCCAACGTCCTGACTTTC	CSARGLAGGRFSGANVLTF
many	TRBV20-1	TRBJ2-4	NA	TGCAGTGAGAGACCTATAGCCAAAAACATTCAGTACTTC	CSERPIAKNIQYF
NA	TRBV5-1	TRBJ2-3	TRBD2	TGCGCCAGCGGGACCGGGACTAGGACAAGGGGTAGCACAGATACGCAGTATTTT	CASGTGTRTRGSTDTQYF
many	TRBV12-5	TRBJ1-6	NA	TGTGCTAGTGGTTTGGTAGGATCCGGCAATTCACCCCTCCACTTT	CASGLVGSGNSPLHF
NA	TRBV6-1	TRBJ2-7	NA	TGTGCCAGCAGTCCCCGACGGAACTCCTACGAGCAGTACTTC	CASSPRRNSYEQYF
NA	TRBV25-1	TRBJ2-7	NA	TGTGCCAGCAGTGTAAGCAGCCTATACGAGCAGTACTTC	CASSVSSLYEQYF
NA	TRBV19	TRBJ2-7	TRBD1	TGTGCCAGTAGTATCGCACAGGGGTTGACCGAGCAGTACTTC	CASSIAQGLTEQYF
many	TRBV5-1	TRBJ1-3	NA	TGCGCCAGCAGCTTGGATGACACCATATATTTT	CASSLDDTIYF